These T cell receptor beta chains were read from a single sample in a study of vaccination effects on CD4 cells after COVID-19. Their antigen targets remain unknown. Measured with immunoSEQ multiplex PCR; TCRdb has only the in-frame clones, and not every one. This sample has 66,000 or so clones; more than 60% occur once, and the top ten carry about 2.5%. Specimen: CD4+ T cells from PBMCs cultured without peptide, collected after COVID-19 vaccination. The receptor source for this set is a human donor who received a COVID-19 vaccine. CDR3s include the opening cysteine and the closing phenylalanine or tryptophan. A D gene is named only where the DNA matches it firmly.

V	D	CDR3
TRBV5-8	.	CASWGPVRQETQYF
TRBV3-1/TRBV3-2	.	CASSQGEGLYTF
TRBV18	.	CASSPRGSTEAFF
TRBV2	TRBD1	CASTTGREYGYTF
TRBV29-1	TRBD1	CSVGTGDSPLHF
TRBV6-5	.	CASRDGNTIYF
TRBV9	.	CASSVGQFFSGNTIYF
TRBV5-1	.	CASSLIPGPMADTQYF
TRBV25-1	.	CASSDGRGPGDTQYF
TRBV25-1	.	CASSVIKTAQETQYF
TRBV28	.	CASRALSSGANVLTF
TRBV12-5	.	CASGLGGQDNTQYF
TRBV4-3	.	CASSQVRGPTDTQYF
TRBV19	.	CASRIHIGPSTGELFF
TRBV18	.	CASSPGLEDQPQHF
TRBV6-5	.	CASRPGPYTDTQYF
TRBV10-1	.	CASSVTGTLETQYF
TRBV2	.	CASTLLGYNSPLHF
TRBV18	.	CASSGTLGDYGYTF
TRBV5-4	.	CASSLLSNTEAFF
TRBV6-5	.	CASRTGGKPQHF
TRBV18	.	CASSQRGITEAFF